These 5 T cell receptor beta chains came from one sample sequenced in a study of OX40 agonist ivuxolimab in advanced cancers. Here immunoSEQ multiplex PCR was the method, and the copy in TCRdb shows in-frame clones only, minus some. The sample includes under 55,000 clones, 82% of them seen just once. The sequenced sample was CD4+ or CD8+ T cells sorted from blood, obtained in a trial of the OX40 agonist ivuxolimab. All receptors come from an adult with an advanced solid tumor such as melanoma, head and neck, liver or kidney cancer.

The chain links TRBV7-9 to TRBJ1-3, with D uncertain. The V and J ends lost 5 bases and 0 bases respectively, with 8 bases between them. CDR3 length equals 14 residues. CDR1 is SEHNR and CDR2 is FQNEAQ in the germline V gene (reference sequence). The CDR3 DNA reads TGTGCCAGCAGCCCTTCGGGCTCTGGAAACACCATATATTTT. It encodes CASSPSGSGNTIYF.

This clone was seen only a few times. As DNA, the CDR3 is TGTGCCAGCTCACCACGATCGGACAGGTTTTCCTACGAGCAGTACTTC. Translation: CASSPRSDRFSYEQYF. The chain couples TRBV18 to TRBJ2-7; 7 bases match TRBD1. Trimming took 1 base from V and 1 from J; bases not matched to a gene: 7. The CDR3 has 16 residues. The germline CDR1 and CDR2 sequences are KGHSH and LQKENI. Together with reference TRBV18 and TRBJ2-7, the CDR3 gives the full variable domain: NAGVMQNPRHLVRRRGQEARLRCSPMKGHSHVYWYRQLPEEGLKFMVYLQKENIIDESGMPKERFSAEFPKEGPSILRIQQVVRGDSAAYFCASSPRSDRFSYEQYFGPGTRLTVT.

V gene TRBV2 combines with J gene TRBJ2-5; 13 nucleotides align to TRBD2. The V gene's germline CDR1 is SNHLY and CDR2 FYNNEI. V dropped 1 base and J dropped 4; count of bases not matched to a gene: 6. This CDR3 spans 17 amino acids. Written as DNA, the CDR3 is TGTGCCAGCAGTGAAGGAGCGGGACTAGCGGGGAGAGAGACCCAGTACTTC. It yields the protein CASSEGAGLAGRETQYF.

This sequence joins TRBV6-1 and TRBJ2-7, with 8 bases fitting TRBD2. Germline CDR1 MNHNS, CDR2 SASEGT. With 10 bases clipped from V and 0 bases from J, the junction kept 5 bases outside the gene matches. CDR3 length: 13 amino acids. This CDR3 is CATATSASYEQYF. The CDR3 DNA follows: TGTGCCACCGCGACTAGCGCCTCCTACGAGCAGTACTTC.

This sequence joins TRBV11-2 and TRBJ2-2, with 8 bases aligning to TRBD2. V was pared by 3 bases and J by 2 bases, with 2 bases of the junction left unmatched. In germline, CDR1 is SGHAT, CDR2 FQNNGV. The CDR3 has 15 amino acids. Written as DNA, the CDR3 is TGTGCCAGCAGCTTCGGGACTAGAAACACCGGGGAGCTGTTTTTT. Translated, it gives CASSFGTRNTGELFF.